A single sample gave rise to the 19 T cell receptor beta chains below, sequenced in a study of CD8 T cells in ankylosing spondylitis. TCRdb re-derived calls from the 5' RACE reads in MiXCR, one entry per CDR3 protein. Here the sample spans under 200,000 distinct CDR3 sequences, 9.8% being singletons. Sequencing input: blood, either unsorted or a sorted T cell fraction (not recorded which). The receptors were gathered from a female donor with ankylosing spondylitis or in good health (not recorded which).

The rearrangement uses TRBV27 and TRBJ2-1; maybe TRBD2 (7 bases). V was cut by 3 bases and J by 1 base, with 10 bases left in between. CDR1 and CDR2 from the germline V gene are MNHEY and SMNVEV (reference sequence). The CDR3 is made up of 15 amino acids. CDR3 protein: CASSFGGLSYNEQFF. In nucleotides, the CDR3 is TGTGCCAGCAGTTTCGGGGGGCTTTCCTACAATGAGCAGTTCTTC.

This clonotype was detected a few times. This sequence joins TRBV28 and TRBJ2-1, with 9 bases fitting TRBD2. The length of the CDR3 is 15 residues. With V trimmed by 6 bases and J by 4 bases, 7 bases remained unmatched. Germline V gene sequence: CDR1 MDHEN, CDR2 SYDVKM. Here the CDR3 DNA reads TGTGCCAGCAGCTTAGCGGGAGAGGGGTACAATGAGCAGTTCTTC. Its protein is CASSLAGEGYNEQFF.

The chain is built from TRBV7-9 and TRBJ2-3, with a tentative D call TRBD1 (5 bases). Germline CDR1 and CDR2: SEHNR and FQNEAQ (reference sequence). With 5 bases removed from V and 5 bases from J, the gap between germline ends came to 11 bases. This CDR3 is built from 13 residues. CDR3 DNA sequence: TGTGCCAGCAGCCCAGGGCTCCGAGATACGCAGTATTTT. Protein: CASSPGLRDTQYF.

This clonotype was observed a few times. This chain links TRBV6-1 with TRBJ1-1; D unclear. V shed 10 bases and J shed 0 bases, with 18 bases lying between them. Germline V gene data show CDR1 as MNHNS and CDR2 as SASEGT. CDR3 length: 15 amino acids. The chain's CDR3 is CATLLAERMNTEAFF. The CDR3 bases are TGTGCCACCTTATTGGCAGAACGAATGAACACTGAAGCTTTCTTT.

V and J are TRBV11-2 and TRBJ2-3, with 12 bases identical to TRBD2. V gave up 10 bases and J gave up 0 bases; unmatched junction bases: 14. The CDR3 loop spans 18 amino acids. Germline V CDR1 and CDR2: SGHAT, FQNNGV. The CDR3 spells CATLKLAGGRTSTDTQYF. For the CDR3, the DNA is TGTGCCACCCTGAAACTAGCGGGAGGACGAACTAGCACAGATACGCAGTATTTT.

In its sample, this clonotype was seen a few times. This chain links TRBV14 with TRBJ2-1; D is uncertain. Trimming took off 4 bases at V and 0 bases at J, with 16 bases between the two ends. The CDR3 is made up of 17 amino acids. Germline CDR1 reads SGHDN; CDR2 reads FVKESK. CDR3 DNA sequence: TGTGCCAGCAGCCCTACTATTCGGGTGAGCTCCTACAATGAGCAGTTCTTC. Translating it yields CASSPTIRVSSYNEQFF. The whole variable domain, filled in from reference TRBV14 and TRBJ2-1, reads EAGVTQFPSHSVIEKGQTVTLRCDPISGHDNLYWYRRVMGKEIKFLLHFVKESKQDESGMPNNRFLAERTGGTYSTLKVQPAELEDSGVYFCASSPTIRVSSYNEQFFGPGTRLTVL.

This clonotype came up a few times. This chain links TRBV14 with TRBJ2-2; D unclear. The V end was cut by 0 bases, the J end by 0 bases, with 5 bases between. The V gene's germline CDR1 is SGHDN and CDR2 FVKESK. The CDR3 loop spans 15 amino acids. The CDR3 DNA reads TGTGCCAGCAGCCAAGAGAACACGAACACCGGGGAGCTGTTTTTT. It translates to CASSQENTNTGELFF. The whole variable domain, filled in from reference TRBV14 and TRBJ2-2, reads EAGVTQFPSHSVIEKGQTVTLRCDPISGHDNLYWYRRVMGKEIKFLLHFVKESKQDESGMPNNRFLAERTGGTYSTLKVQPAELEDSGVYFCASSQENTNTGELFFGEGSRLTVL.

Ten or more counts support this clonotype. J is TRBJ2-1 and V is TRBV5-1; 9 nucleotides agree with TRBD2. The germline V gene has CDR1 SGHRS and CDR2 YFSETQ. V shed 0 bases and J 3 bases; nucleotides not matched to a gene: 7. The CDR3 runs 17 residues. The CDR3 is CASSLAVSLAGYNEQFF. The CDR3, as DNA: TGCGCCAGCAGCTTGGCCGTTTCACTAGCGGGCTACAATGAGCAGTTCTTC.

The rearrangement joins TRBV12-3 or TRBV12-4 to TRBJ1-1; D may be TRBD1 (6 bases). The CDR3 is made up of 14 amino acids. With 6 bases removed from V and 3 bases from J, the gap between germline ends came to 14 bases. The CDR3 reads CASSSPTGYTEAFF. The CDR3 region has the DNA TGTGCCAGCAGCTCCCCGACAGGCTACACTGAAGCTTTCTTT.

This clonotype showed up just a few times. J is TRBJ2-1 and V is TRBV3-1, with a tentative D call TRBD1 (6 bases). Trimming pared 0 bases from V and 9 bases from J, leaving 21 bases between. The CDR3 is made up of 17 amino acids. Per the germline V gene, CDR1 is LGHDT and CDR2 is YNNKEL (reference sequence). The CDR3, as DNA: TGTGCCAGCAGCCAAGATTTATACAGAAGGGGGATCGGTGAGCAGTTCTTC. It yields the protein CASSQDLYRRGIGEQFF.

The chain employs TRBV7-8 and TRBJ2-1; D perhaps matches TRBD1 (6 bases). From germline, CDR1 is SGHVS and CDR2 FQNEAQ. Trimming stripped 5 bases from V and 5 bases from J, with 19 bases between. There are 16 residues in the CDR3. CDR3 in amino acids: CASSHPGQRADNEQFF. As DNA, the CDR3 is TGTGCCAGCAGCCATCCGGGACAACGCGCGGACAATGAGCAGTTCTTC.

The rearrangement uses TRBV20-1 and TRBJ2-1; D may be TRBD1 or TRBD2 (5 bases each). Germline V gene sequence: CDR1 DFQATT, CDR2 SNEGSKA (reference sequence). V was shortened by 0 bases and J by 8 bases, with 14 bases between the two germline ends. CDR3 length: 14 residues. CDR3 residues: CSARDLAGRDEQFF. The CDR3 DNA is TGCAGTGCTAGAGATCTAGCAGGGCGGGATGAGCAGTTCTTC.

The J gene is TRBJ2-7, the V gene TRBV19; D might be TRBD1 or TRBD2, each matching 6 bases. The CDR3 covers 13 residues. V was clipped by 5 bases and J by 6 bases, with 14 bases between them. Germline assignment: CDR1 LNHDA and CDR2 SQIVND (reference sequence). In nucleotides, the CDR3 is TGTGCCAGTAGTCTCACCCGGGGGCGCGAGCAGTACTTC. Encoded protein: CASSLTRGREQYF.

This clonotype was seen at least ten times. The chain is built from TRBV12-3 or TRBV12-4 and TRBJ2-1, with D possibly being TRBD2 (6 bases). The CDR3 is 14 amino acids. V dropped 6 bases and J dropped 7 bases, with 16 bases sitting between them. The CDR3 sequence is CASSTGPEGNEQFF. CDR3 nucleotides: TGTGCCAGCAGCACAGGCCCGGAGGGGAATGAGCAGTTCTTC.

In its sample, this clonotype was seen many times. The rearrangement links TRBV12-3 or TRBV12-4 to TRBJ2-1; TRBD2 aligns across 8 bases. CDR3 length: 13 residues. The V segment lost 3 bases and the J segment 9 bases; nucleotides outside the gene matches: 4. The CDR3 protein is CASSFSLAGEQFF. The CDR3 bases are TGTGCCAGCAGTTTCTCCCTAGCGGGTGAGCAGTTCTTC.

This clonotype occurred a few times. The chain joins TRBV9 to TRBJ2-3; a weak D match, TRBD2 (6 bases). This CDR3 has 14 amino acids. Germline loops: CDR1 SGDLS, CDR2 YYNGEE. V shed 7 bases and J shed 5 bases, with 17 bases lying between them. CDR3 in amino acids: CASGRLGSIDTQYF. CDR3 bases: TGTGCCAGCGGACGACTAGGCTCAATAGATACGCAGTATTTT.

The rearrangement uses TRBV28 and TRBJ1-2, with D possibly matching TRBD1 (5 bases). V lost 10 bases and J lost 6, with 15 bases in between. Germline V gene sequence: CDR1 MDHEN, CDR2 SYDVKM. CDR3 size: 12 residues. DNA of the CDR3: TGTGCCACCCGGGGGGGTACGGATGGCTACACCTTC. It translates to CATRGGTDGYTF.

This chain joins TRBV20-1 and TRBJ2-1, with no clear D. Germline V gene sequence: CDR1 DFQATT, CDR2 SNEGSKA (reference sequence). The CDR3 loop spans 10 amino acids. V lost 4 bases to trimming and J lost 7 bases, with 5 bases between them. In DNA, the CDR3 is TGCAGTGCTAAGCGTAATGAGCAGTTCTTC. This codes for CSAKRNEQFF.

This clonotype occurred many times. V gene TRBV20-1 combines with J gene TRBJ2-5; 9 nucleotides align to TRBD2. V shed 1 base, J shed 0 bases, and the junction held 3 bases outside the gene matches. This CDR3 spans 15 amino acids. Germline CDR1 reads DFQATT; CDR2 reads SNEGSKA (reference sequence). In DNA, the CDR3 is TGCAGTGCTAGAGGGGGCGGGAGGGACCAAGAGACCCAGTACTTC. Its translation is CSARGGGRDQETQYF.